This T cell receptor beta chain was profiled in a study of T-cell memory formation after mild COVID-19. TCRdb processed the 5' RACE reads anew with MiXCR; each CDR3 protein has one entry. There are approximately 170,000 distinct CDR3 sequences in the sample; over 10% occur only once, and 2.5% to 3.5% lies in the top ten. There are 14 residues in the CDR3. V lost 11 bases and J lost 5; bases outside the gene matches: 11. From germline, CDR1 is SEHNR and CDR2 FQNEAQ (reference sequence). The V call is TRBV7-9, the J call TRBJ2-5; 10 nucleotides match TRBD2. The sequence came from a man younger than 30 who had mild COVID-19 (a few samples of this study predate the infection). Cell type and time point are not known. The sample was PBMCs or a T cell subset sorted from them (not recorded which). The CDR3 sequence: CALEGLAGEETQYF. As DNA, the CDR3 is TGTGCCCTAGAGGGGCTAGCGGGAGAGGAGACCCAGTACTTC.